This T cell receptor (beta chain) originates from a study of blood T cell repertoires in COVID-19. At the level of the study: Donors in the United States, Italy and Spain gave samples during acute or convalescent COVID-19. Sample material is recorded as cDNA or gDNA derived from T cells, B-cell-depleted T cells, or PBMCs.

A single count supports this clone. The V gene lost 5 bases and the J gene lost 2 bases, with 18 bases spanning the gap. CDR1 and CDR2 (germline): SGHVS, FQNEAQ. This CDR3 has 16 residues. Per the authors' pipeline: Reference gene primers were amplified, and this amplification served to estimate nucleated cell counts. Sequencing used immunoSEQ multiplex PCR; TCRdb keeps in-frame clones, though not all of them. V and J calls and clone size are copied from that table; D and trimming were computed from the DNA. This table holds 260,000 or so clones, approximately 85% found once. This clonotype was obtained from a human donor in a cohort sampled during active COVID-19. The sample taken for sequencing was peripheral blood. V is TRBV7-8 and J is TRBJ1-1; D perhaps matches TRBD1 (5 bases). The CDR3 DNA is TGTGCCAGCAGCCCGGGGGTGTGGGGCGAAAACACTGAAGCTTTCTTT. Translation: CASSPGVWGENTEAFF.